These T cell receptor beta chains were read from a single sample in a study of metastatic and nonmetastatic thyroid tumors. Using MiXCR, TCRdb reanalyzed the PCR reads. The sample has more than 20,000 clones, roughly 12% seen once; the top ten hold around 22%. Sequenced input: blood. These receptors were obtained from a female donor with papillary thyroid cancer or a benign thyroid nodule (not recorded which). Some clones in this sample may be carry-over from other donors' samples. Each CDR3 is given with its conserved first and last residue. A D gene is named only where the DNA matches it firmly. Clone size is shown for a subset of rows, as once, few, many or a class of expanded clone.

>many|.|TRBJ1-5|TRBV7-9
CASSLELPNQPQHF
TGTGCCAGCAGCTTAGAGTTGCCCAATCAGCCCCAGCATTTT
>medium-sized|.|TRBJ1-3|TRBV10-3
CAISTGSGNTIYF
TGTGCCATCAGTACAGGGTCCGGAAACACCATATATTTT
>many|TRBD1|TRBJ2-7|TRBV2
CASSEQGAGEQYF
TGTGCCAGCAGTGAGCAGGGGGCGGGCGAGCAGTACTTC
>many|.|TRBJ1-1|TRBV5-1
CASSLVDQGIWSEAFF
TGCGCCAGCAGCTTGGTAGACCAGGGAATCTGGTCTGAAGCTTTCTTT
>few|.|TRBJ2-2|TRBV6-4
CASSEEGGHAGEPFF
TGTGCCAGCAGTGAAGAGGGAGGCCATGCCGGGGAGCCGTTTTTT
>many|TRBD2|TRBJ2-3|TRBV5-1
CASSHRLAGSTDTQYF
TGCGCCAGCAGCCATCGACTAGCGGGGTCCACAGATACGCAGTATTTT
>many|TRBD1|TRBJ1-2|TRBV10-3
CATRDSNYGYTF
TGTGCCACCCGGGACAGTAACTATGGCTACACCTTC
>many|.|TRBJ1-5|TRBV29-1
CSVATGQNNQPQHF
TGCAGCGTCGCGACAGGTCAGAACAATCAGCCCCAGCATTTT
>medium-sized|.|TRBJ2-7|TRBV28
CASSLQGRFLGGQYF
TGTGCCAGCAGTTTACAGGGGCGGTTCCTAGGGGGGCAGTACTTC
>.|.|TRBJ2-3|TRBV13
CASSSAGGIWEITDTQYF
TGTGCCAGCAGCTCGGCTGGGGGTATATGGGAGATCACAGATACGCAGTATTTT
>medium-sized|.|TRBJ2-7|TRBV7-9
CASSLGMGEQYF
TGTGCCAGCAGCTTAGGGATGGGGGAGCAGTACTTC
>many|.|TRBJ1-1|TRBV10-3
CAIKLNTEAFF
TGTGCCATCAAGTTGAACACTGAAGCTTTCTTT
>medium-sized|.|TRBJ1-2|TRBV6-2/TRBV6-3
CASSSAGGRSSYGYTF
TGTGCCAGCAGTTCAGCCGGCGGGCGATCTAGCTATGGCTACACCTTC
>many|.|TRBJ1-2|TRBV29-1
CSVGGRNYGYTF
TGCAGCGTCGGAGGCAGAAACTATGGCTACACCTTC
>medium-sized|.|TRBJ1-2|TRBV27
CASSPTSNYGYTF
TGTGCCAGCAGTCCGACAAGTAACTATGGCTACACCTTC
>many|TRBD1|TRBJ1-5|TRBV3-1
CASSRTGFGNQPQHF
TGTGCCAGCAGCCGGACAGGGTTCGGCAATCAGCCCCAGCATTTT
>many|.|TRBJ1-1|TRBV6-1
CASTGVGGGPDTEAFF
TGTGCCAGCACCGGAGTCGGCGGGGGGCCTGACACTGAAGCCTTCTTT
>many|.|TRBJ1-6|TRBV3-1
CASSLSGTSPLHF
TGTGCCAGCAGCCTATCAGGAACTTCACCCCTCCACTTT
>many|.|TRBJ2-7|TRBV20-1
CSARVGPNYEQYF
TGCAGTGCTAGAGTAGGACCGAACTACGAGCAGTACTTC
>many|.|TRBJ2-7|TRBV10-2
CASRAGTKEYEQYF
TGCGCCAGCAGAGCCGGGACAAAGGAATACGAGCAGTACTTC
>many|TRBD1|TRBJ1-5|TRBV7-9
CASSPWTGANQPQHF
TGTGCCAGCAGCCCCTGGACAGGGGCCAATCAGCCCCAGCATTTT
>many|.|TRBJ1-1|TRBV28
CASSLYGPGNTEAFF
TGTGCCAGCAGTTTATATGGGCCGGGTAACACTGAAGCTTTCTTT
>.|.|TRBJ2-6|TRBV7-2
CASTSFGGGSNVLTF
TGTGCCAGCACCTCATTCGGGGGTGGGTCCAACGTCCTGACTTTC
>many|.|TRBJ1-2|TRBV5-6
CASSLSGGYGYTF
TGTGCCAGCAGCCTGTCGGGAGGCTATGGCTACACCTTC
>many|.|TRBJ1-1|TRBV18
CASSPIGLRDTEAFF
TGTGCCAGCTCACCAATCGGGTTGAGGGACACTGAAGCTTTCTTT
>many|.|TRBJ1-1|TRBV4-1
CASSQVSPQGVNTEAFF
TGCGCCAGCAGCCAAGTTTCCCCACAGGGAGTGAACACTGAAGCTTTCTTT
>few|.|TRBJ2-1|TRBV20-1
CSAFKFNEQFF
TGCAGTGCTTTTAAGTTCAATGAGCAGTTCTTC
>medium-sized|.|TRBJ2-2|TRBV7-2
CASSGRRRELFF
TGTGCCAGCAGCGGCAGGCGTCGGGAGCTGTTTTTT
>many|.|TRBJ2-1|TRBV20-1
CSALSSGASSYNEQFF
TGCAGTGCGCTCAGCTCCGGGGCCAGCTCCTACAATGAGCAGTTCTTC
>few|.|TRBJ2-5|TRBV19
CASSTTTHQQETQYF
TGTGCCAGTAGTACAACCACACATCAGCAAGAGACCCAGTACTTC
>medium-sized|.|TRBJ1-2|TRBV27
CASSLGVGPNYGYTF
TGTGCCAGCAGTTTAGGGGTGGGCCCTAACTATGGCTACACCTTC
>few|.|TRBJ2-1|TRBV5-5
CASSLERGSYNEQFF
TGTGCCAGCAGCTTGGAGAGGGGTTCCTACAATGAGCAGTTCTTC
>.|.|TRBJ2-1|TRBV4-1
CASSQDWTNAHNEQFF
TGCGCCAGCAGCCAAGATTGGACCAACGCTCACAATGAGCAGTTCTTT
>many|.|TRBJ2-7|TRBV19
CASRLRGFGYEQYF
TGTGCCAGTAGGCTGCGGGGTTTTGGGTACGAGCAGTACTTC
>.|TRBD2|TRBJ2-2|TRBV11-2
CASTTRGGRSDTGELFF
TGTGCCAGCACCACCCGGGGAGGGAGATCGGACACCGGGGAGCTGTTTTTT
>many|TRBD2|TRBJ2-7|TRBV4-1
CASSPGRASGRNEQYF
TGCGCCAGCAGCCCAGGTAGGGCTAGCGGGAGAAACGAGCAGTACTTC
>medium-sized|.|TRBJ1-1|TRBV6-1
CASNTLLEDTEAFF
TGTGCCAGCAATACCCTATTGGAGGACACTGAAGCTTTCTTT
>many|TRBD1|TRBJ2-3|TRBV5-4
CASSFTGADTQYF
TGTGCCAGCAGCTTTACAGGGGCAGATACGCAGTATTTT
>medium-sized|.|TRBJ1-3|TRBV19
CASSIRPTGNTIYF
TGTGCCAGTAGTATACGGCCGACGGGAAACACCATATATTTT
>many|.|TRBJ1-6|TRBV5-1
CASSLEGGNSPLHF
TGCGCCAGCAGCTTGGAAGGGGGGAATTCACCCCTCCACTTT
>many|.|TRBJ1-1|TRBV11-1
CASSSKRASGDWNTEAFF
TGTGCCAGCAGCTCCAAGCGGGCCTCAGGGGATTGGAACACTGAAGCTTTCTTT
>.|TRBD2|TRBJ2-3|TRBV20-1
CSAAGLATDTQYF
TGCAGTGCGGCTGGACTAGCTACGGATACGCAGTATTTT
>few|.|TRBJ1-1|TRBV10-3
CAISGVTGPVTEAFF
TGCGCCATCAGCGGGGTGACAGGCCCGGTCACTGAAGCTTTCTTT